This TCR beta chain was profiled in a study of shared clonotypes between healthy human individuals. The ends lost 8 bases at V and 2 bases at J; junction bases unmatched: 5. This CDR3 region has 15 residues. Germline V CDR1 and CDR2: MDHEN, SYDVKM. Profiled with immunoSEQ multiplex PCR; TCRdb holds only in-frame clones, not every one. Found here are about 2.4 million clones, 90% to 95% of them singletons; the top ten hold roughly 0.39%. This chain joins TRBV28 and TRBJ2-2; the match to TRBD1 covers 10 bases. This sequence originates from a man aged 18-30 years in good health. Some clones in this sample may be carry-over from other donors' samples. The source material was naive CD4+ T cells from PBMCs. Described subset: CD45RA+ positively selected. The DNA of the CDR3 is TGTGCCAGCGGGAGACAGGGGGCTAACACCGGGGAGCTGTTTTTT. As protein: CASGRQGANTGELFF.